Each of the 12 T cell receptor beta chains below was sequenced from the same sample in a study of T cells in Graves' hyperthyroidism and ophthalmopathy. The source material, RNA transcripts, was used to amplify TCR beta CDR3 regions. With the HTBI primer set, the TCR CDR3 went through a first round of RT-PCR. TCRdb re-analysed the multiplex PCR reads in MiXCR, keeping a single row per CDR3 protein. The sample lists roughly 700,000 distinct CDR3 sequences, 17% occurring once. Sequences were obtained from blood. The source is a man aged 45-60 years with Graves' hyperthyroidism.

This clonotype showed up many times. This chain connects TRBV12-3 or TRBV12-4 to TRBJ2-6; TRBD2 aligns across 8 bases. V trimming: 4 bases; J trimming: 4 bases; junction bases outside the gene matches: 6. The CDR3 is made up of 16 amino acids. The CDR3 is CASSSYGGAGANVLTF. The CDR3 DNA reads as TGTGCCAGCAGTTCATACGGGGGGGCCGGGGCCAACGTCCTGACTTTC.

This clonotype was observed a few times. The rearrangement joins TRBV28 to TRBJ1-4, with a possible D match to TRBD1 (6 bases). The germline CDR1 and CDR2 sequences are MDHEN and SYDVKM. V shed 8 bases and J shed 3 bases, with 13 bases lying between them. CDR3 size: 14 residues. The CDR3 reads CASVEGGPNEKLFF. CDR3 nucleotide sequence: TGTGCCAGCGTAGAGGGGGGACCTAATGAAAAACTGTTTTTT.

The table lists this clonotype with many counts. The rearrangement uses TRBV20-1 and TRBJ2-3; 13 positions match TRBD2. Germline CDR1 DFQATT, CDR2 SNEGSKA (reference sequence). With 0 bases clipped from V and 2 bases from J, the junction kept 11 bases outside the gene matches. This CDR3 spans 19 amino acids. The CDR3 bases are TGCAGTGCTAGAGATCCTTCCGGGACTAGCGGGAAAAACACAGATACGCAGTATTTT. Translating it yields CSARDPSGTSGKNTDTQYF.

This clonotype was counted at least ten times. J is TRBJ2-7 and V is TRBV12-3 or TRBV12-4; D remains unclear. The CDR3 has 18 amino acids. Trimming took off 3 bases at V and 0 bases at J, with 21 bases between the two ends. CDR3 nucleotide sequence: TGTGCCAGCAGTTTTAATCCCGGGTTATCTCCTCTCTCCTACGAGCAGTACTTC. Its translation is CASSFNPGLSPLSYEQYF.

This clonotype was counted only a few times. The J gene is TRBJ2-1, the V gene TRBV18, with TRBD1 identical over 9 bases. Germline trimming cut 3 bases from V and 4 bases from J; bases unmatched to any gene: 4. Germline V gives CDR1 KGHSH, CDR2 LQKENI. The CDR3 runs 15 residues. CDR3 nucleotide sequence: TGTGCCAGCTCACCGGACAGGGGAAGGTACAATGAGCAGTTCTTC. The encoded protein is CASSPDRGRYNEQFF.

This clonotype was observed many times. V is TRBV2 and J is TRBJ1-4, with D uncertain. The CDR3 runs to 15 residues. Germline assignment: CDR1 SNHLY and CDR2 FYNNEI. Trimming shortened V by 5 bases and J by 0 bases, and 10 bases separated the two germline ends. The CDR3 here is CASSFADSTNEKLFF. The CDR3 region has the DNA TGTGCCAGCAGTTTCGCGGATTCAACTAATGAAAAACTGTTTTTT. The full variable domain, rest sourced from reference TRBV2 and TRBJ1-4, is EPEVTQTPSHQVTQMGQEVILRCVPISNHLYFYWYRQILGQKVEFLVSFYNNEISEKSEIFDDQFSVERPDGSNFTLKIRSTKLEDSAMYFCASSFADSTNEKLFFGSGTQLSVL.

The chain employs TRBV20-1 and TRBJ1-5; D unresolved. This CDR3 is 15 amino acids long. Germline loops: CDR1 DFQATT, CDR2 SNEGSKA (reference sequence). V shed 4 bases and J shed 0 bases, with 13 bases lying between them. The CDR3 loop is CSANRDSYSNQPQHF. As DNA, the CDR3 is TGCAGTGCTAATCGGGATTCTTATAGCAATCAGCCCCAGCATTTT.

This clonotype was seen repeatedly, ten times or more. The chain links TRBV19 to TRBJ2-5; 14 bases are shared with TRBD2. J gave up 5 bases and V 5 bases, and 16 bases lay outside the gene matches. CDR3 length: 19 amino acids. Germline CDR1 LNHDA, CDR2 SQIVND (reference sequence). As DNA, the CDR3 is TGTGCCAGTAGTCCAGGACTAGCGGGAGGACTCGCTAATCTGGAGACCCAGTACTTC. It codes for CASSPGLAGGLANLETQYF.

This clonotype turned up a few times. Relative to the germline gene, one junction end is altered; a read error may explain this. The chain couples TRBV20-1 to TRBJ1-2; D gene uncertain. CDR3 length equals 10 residues. Looked up from germline, CDR1 is DFQATT and CDR2 is SNEGSKA (reference sequence). For the CDR3, the DNA is TGCAGTGCTGGAGAATTCGGCTACACCTTC. Encoded protein: CSAGEFGYTF.

In this sample, this clonotype turned up many times. V and J are TRBV12-5 and TRBJ2-3; D ambiguous. This CDR3 has 15 amino acids. The germline V gene encodes CDR1 LGHNT and CDR2 FRNRAP. V gave up 1 base and J gave up 0 bases, with 8 bases separating them. The DNA of the CDR3 is TGTGCTAGTGGTTTGGGACCGCCAAGCACAGATACGCAGTATTTT. It codes for CASGLGPPSTDTQYF.

This clonotype was seen many times. The rearrangement links TRBV12-5 to TRBJ1-1; TRBD1 aligns across 7 bases. This CDR3 region has 15 residues. The germline CDR1 and CDR2 sequences are LGHNT and FRNRAP. Trimming took 5 bases from V and 1 from J; bases not matched to a gene: 7. The CDR3 here is CASGTGVGANTEAFF. In DNA, the CDR3 is TGTGCTAGTGGTACAGGGGTTGGGGCGAACACTGAAGCTTTCTTT.

This clonotype occurred a few times. The V and J genes are TRBV7-2 and TRBJ2-2, with 8 bases that match TRBD1. The germline CDR1 and CDR2 sequences are SGHTA and FQGNSA. CDR3 length: 15 amino acids. The V segment lost 2 bases and the J segment 6 bases; nucleotides outside the gene matches: 5. The chain's CDR3 is CASSLQGAIPGELFF. For the CDR3, the DNA is TGTGCCAGCAGCTTACAGGGGGCGATCCCCGGGGAGCTGTTTTTT.